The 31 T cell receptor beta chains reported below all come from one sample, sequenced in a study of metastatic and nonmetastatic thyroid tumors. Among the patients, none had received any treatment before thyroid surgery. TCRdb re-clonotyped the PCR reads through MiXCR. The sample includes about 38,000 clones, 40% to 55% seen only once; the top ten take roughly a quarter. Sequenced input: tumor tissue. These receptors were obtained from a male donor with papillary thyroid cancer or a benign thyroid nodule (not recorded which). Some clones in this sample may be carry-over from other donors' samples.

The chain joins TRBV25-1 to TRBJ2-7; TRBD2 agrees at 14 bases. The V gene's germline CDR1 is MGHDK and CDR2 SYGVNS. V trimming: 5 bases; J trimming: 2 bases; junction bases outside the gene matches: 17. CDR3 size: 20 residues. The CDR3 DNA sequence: TGTGCCAGCAGTCCAACCACTGGGACTAGCGGGAGTAGGCGAGCCTACGAGCAGTACGTC. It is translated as CASSPTTGTSGSRRAYEQYV.

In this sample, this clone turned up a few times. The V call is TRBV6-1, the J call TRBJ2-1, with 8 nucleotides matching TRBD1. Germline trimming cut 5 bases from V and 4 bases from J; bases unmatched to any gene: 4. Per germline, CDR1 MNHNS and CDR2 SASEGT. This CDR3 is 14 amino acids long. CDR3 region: CASSPGQEYNEQFF. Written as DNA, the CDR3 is TGTGCCAGCAGTCCGGGACAGGAATACAATGAGCAGTTCTTC.

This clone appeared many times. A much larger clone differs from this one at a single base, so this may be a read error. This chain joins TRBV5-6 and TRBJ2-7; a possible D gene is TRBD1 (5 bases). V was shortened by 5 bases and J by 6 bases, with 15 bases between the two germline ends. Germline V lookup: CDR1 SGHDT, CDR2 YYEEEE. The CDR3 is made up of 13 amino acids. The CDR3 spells CASRPGAGREQYF. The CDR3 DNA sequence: TGTGCCAGCAGACCCGGAGCAGGGCGCGAGCAGTACTTC.

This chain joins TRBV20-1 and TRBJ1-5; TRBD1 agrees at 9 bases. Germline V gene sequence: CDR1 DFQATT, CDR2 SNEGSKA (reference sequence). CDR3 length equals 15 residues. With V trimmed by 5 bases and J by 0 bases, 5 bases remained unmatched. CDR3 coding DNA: TGCAGTGCTTTGACAGGGGGTACTAGCAATCAGCCCCAGCATTTT. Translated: CSALTGGTSNQPQHF.

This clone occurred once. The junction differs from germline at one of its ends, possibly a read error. The CDR3 sequence: CAWSISTVSNPDF. The CDR3 DNA follows: TGTGCCTGGAGTATCTCGACAGTTAGTAATCCGGACTTC. The V gene is TRBV30, the J gene TRBJ2-4; TRBD1 might be the D (5 bases). The CDR3 consists of 13 residues. CDR1 is GTSNPN, CDR2 SVGIG, per germline (reference sequence).

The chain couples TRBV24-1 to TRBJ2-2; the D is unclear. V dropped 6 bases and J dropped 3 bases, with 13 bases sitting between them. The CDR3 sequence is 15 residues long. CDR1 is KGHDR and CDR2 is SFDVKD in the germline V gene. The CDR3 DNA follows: TGTGCCACCAGTAGCCTTACGGCGGACACCGGGGAGCTGTTTTTT. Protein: CATSSLTADTGELFF.

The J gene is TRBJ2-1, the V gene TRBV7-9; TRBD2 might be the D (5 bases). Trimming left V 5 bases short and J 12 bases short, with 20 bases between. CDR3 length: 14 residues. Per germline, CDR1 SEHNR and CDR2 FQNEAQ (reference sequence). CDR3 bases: TGTGCCAGCAGCCGTCCAGCTAGCTCCTCGGTGCAGTTCTTC. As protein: CASSRPASSSVQFF.

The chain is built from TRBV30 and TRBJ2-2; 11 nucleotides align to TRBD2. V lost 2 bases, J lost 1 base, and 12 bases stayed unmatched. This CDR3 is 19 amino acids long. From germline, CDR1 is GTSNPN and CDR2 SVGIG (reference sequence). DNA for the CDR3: TGTGCCTGGAGTAAAAAAGTTCTAGCGGGAGGATTGAACACCGGGGAGCTGTTTTTT. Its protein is CAWSKKVLAGGLNTGELFF.

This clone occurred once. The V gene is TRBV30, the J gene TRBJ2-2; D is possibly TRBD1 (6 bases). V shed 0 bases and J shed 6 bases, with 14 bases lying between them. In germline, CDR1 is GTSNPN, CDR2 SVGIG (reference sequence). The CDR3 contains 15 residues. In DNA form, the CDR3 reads TGTGCCTGGAGTGTACGGGACACGTTTTCCGGGGAGCTGTTTTTT. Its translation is CAWSVRDTFSGELFF.

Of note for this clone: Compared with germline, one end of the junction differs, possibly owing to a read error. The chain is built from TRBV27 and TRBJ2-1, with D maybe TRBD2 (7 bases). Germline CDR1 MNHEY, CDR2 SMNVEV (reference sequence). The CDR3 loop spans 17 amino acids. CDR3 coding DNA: TGTGCCAGCACGTTCTACCCCTTTGGGGGGGGGCCAAATGAGCTGTTCTTC. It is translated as CASTFYPFGGGPNELFF.

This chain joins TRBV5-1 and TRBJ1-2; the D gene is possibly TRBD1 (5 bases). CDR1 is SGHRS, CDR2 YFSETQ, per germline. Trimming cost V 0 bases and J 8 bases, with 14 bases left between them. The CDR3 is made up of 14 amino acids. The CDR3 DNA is TGCGCCAGCAGCTTGGATGGGGCAGGAGGAGGCTACACCTTC. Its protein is CASSLDGAGGGYTF.

CDR3 in amino acids: CASSEAQGRGYEQYF. Here the CDR3 DNA reads TGTGCCAGCAGTGAAGCACAGGGCAGGGGTTACGAGCAGTACTTC. V usage is TRBV6-1 and J usage is TRBJ2-7, with D possibly TRBD1 on 6 matching bases. Trimming cost V 0 bases and J 4 bases, with 13 bases left between them. The CDR3 length is 15 residues. Germline CDR1 and CDR2: MNHNS and SASEGT.

Here the CDR3 DNA reads TGTGCCAGCAGTGCGCCCGGGACAGGGTACGAGCAGTACTTC. As protein: CASSAPGTGYEQYF. The chain recombines TRBV12-3 or TRBV12-4 with TRBJ2-7; 9 bases map to TRBD1. Losses at the gene ends were 5 bases for V and 4 bases for J; bases not matched to a gene: 6. The CDR3 spans 14 residues.

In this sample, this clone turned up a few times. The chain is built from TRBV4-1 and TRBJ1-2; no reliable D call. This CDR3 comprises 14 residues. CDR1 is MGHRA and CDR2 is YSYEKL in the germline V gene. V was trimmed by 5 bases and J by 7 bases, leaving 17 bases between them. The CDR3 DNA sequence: TGCGCCAGCAGCAAGAGTCGGGATCTACGTGGCTACACCTTC. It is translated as CASSKSRDLRGYTF.

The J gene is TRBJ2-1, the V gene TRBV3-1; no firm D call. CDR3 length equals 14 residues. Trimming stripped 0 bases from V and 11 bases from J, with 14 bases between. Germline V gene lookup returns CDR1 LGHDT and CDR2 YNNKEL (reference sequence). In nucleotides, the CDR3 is TGTGCCAGCAGCCAAGAAAGTAACGGGTCACAGCAGTTCTTC. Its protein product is CASSQESNGSQQFF.

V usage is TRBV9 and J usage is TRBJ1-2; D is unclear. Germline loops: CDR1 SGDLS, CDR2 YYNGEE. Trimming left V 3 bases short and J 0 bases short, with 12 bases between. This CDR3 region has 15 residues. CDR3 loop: CASSAGLRANYGYTF. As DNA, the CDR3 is TGTGCCAGCAGCGCCGGGCTTCGAGCTAACTATGGCTACACCTTC.

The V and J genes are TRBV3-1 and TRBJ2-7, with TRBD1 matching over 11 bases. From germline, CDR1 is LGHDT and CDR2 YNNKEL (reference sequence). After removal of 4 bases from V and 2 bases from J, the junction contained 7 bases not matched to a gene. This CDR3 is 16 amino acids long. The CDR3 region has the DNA TGTGCCAGCAGCCTTCTACCGGGACAGGGGGCCTACGAGCAGTACTTC. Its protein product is CASSLLPGQGAYEQYF.

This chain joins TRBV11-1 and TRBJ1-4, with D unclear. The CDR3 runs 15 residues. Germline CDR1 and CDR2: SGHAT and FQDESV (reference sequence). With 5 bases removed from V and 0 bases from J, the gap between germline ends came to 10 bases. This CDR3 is CASSLSDATNEKLFF. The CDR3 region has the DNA TGTGCCAGCAGCCTCTCGGATGCAACTAATGAAAAACTGTTTTTT.

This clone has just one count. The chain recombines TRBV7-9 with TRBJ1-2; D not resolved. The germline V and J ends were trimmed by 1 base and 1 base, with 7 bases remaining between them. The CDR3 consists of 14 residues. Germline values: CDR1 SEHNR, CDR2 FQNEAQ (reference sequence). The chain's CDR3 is CASSLGQHNYGYTF. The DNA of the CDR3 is TGTGCCAGCAGCTTAGGGCAGCATAACTATGGCTACACCTTC.

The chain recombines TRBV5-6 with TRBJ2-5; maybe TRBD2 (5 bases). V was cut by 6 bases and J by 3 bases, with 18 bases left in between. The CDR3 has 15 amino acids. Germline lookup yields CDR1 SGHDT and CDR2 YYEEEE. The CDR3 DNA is TGTGCCAGCACCCAGTCGGGGTCTTGGGAAGAGACCCAGTACTTC. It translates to CASTQSGSWEETQYF.

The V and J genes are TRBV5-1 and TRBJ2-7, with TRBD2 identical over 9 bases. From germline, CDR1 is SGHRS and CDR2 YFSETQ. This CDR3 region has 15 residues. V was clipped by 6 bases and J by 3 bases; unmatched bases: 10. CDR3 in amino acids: CASTLGLAGNYEQYF. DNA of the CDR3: TGCGCCAGCACTCTGGGGCTAGCGGGGAACTACGAGCAGTACTTC.

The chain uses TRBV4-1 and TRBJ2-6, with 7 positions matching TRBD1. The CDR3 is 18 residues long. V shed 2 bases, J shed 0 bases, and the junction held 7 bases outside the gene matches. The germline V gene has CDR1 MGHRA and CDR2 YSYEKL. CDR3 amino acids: CASSQYGQVVSGANVLTF. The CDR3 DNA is TGCGCCAGCAGCCAATACGGACAGGTGGTCTCTGGGGCCAACGTCCTGACTTTC.

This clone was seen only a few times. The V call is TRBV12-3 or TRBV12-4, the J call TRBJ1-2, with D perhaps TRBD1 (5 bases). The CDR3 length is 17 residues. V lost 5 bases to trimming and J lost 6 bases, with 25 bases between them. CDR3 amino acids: CASSRGLGESWGDGYTF. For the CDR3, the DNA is TGTGCCAGCAGTAGAGGTCTAGGGGAGTCGTGGGGAGATGGCTACACCTTC.

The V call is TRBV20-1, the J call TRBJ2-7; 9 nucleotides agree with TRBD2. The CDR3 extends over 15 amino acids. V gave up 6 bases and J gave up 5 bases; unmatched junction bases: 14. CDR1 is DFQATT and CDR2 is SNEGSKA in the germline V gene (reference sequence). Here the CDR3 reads CSAPHPGSGSDEQYF. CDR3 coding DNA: TGCAGTGCCCCCCACCCCGGTAGCGGGAGTGACGAGCAGTACTTC.

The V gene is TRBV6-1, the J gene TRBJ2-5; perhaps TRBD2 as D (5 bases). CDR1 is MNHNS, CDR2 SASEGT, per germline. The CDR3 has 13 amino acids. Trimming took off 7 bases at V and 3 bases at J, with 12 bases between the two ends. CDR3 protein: CASKSDWEETQYF. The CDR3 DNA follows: TGTGCCAGCAAGTCGGACTGGGAAGAGACCCAGTACTTC.

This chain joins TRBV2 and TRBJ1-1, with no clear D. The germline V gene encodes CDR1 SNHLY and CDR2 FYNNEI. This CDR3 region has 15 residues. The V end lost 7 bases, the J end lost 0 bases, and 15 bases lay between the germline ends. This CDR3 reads CASTQTDGLNTEAFF. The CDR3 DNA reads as TGTGCCAGCACTCAAACGGACGGCTTGAACACTGAAGCTTTCTTT. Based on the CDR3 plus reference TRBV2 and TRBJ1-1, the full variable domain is EPEVTQTPSHQVTQMGQEVILRCVPISNHLYFYWYRQILGQKVEFLVSFYNNEISEKSEIFDDQFSVERPDGSNFTLKIRSTKLEDSAMYFCASTQTDGLNTEAFFGQGTRLTVV.

The chain's CDR3 is CASTTTTSGFTYEQYF. CDR3 nucleotides: TGTGCCAGCACCACTACGACTAGCGGGTTTACCTACGAGCAGTACTTC. The J gene is TRBJ2-7, the V gene TRBV12-3 or TRBV12-4; 10 bases agree with TRBD2. The V and J ends lost 7 bases and 2 bases, in that order; junction bases with no gene match: 11. The CDR3 is 16 residues long.

CDR3 amino acids: CASSPSLIGASIYGYTF. Written as DNA, the CDR3 is TGTGCCAGCAGCCCCTCGTTAATTGGGGCGAGCATCTATGGCTACACCTTC. This chain links TRBV6-1 with TRBJ1-2, with D tentatively TRBD1 (5 bases). CDR1 is MNHNS, CDR2 SASEGT, per germline. The CDR3 consists of 17 residues. The V and J ends lost 6 bases and 4 bases respectively, with 24 bases between them.

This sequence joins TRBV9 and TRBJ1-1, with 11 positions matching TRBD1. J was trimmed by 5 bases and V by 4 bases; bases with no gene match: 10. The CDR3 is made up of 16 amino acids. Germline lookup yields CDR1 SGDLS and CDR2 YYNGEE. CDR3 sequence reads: CASSLTPGQGGTEAFF. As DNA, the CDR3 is TGTGCCAGCAGCTTGACTCCGGGACAGGGGGGAACTGAAGCTTTCTTT. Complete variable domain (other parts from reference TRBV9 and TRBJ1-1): DSGVTQTPKHLITATGQRVTLRCSPRSGDLSVYWYQQSLDQGLQFLIQYYNGEERAKGNILERFSAQQFPDLHSELNLSSLELGDSALYFCASSLTPGQGGTEAFFGQGTRLTVV.

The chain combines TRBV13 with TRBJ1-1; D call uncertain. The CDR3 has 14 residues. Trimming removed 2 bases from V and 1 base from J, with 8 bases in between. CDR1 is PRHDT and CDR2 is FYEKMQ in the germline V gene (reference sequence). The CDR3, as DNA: TGTGCCAGCAGCTTATCCGCGGGGAACACTGAAGCTTTCTTT. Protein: CASSLSAGNTEAFF.

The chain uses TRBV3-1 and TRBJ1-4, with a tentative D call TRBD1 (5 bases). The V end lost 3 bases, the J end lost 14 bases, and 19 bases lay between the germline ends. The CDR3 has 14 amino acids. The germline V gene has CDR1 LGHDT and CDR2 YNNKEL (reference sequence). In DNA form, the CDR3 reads TGTGCCAGCAGCCAGAGGGGAAGGGCCTTTGACCTGTTTTTT. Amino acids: CASSQRGRAFDLFF.